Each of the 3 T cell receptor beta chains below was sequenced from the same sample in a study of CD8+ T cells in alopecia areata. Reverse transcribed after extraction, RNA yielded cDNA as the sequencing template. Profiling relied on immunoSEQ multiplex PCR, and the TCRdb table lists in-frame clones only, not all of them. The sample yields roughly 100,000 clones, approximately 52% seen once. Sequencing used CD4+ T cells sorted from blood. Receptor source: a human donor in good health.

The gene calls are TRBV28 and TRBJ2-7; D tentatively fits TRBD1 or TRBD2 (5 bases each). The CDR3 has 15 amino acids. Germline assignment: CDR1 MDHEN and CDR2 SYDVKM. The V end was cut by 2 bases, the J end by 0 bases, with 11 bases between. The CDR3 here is CASSLGGGPSYEQYF. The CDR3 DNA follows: TGTGCCAGCAGTTTAGGTGGGGGACCCTCCTACGAGCAGTACTTC.

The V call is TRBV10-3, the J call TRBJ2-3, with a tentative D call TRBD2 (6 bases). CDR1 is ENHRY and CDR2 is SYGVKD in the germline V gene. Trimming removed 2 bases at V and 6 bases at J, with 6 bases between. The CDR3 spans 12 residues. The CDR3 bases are TGTGCCATCAGTGAGGCGGGGGATACGCAGTATTTT. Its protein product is CAISEAGDTQYF.

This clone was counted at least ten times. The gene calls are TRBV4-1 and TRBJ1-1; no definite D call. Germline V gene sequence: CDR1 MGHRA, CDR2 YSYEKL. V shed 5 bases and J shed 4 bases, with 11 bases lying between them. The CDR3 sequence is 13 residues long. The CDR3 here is CASSTLMGTEAFF. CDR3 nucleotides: TGCGCCAGCAGCACACTTATGGGCACTGAAGCTTTCTTT.